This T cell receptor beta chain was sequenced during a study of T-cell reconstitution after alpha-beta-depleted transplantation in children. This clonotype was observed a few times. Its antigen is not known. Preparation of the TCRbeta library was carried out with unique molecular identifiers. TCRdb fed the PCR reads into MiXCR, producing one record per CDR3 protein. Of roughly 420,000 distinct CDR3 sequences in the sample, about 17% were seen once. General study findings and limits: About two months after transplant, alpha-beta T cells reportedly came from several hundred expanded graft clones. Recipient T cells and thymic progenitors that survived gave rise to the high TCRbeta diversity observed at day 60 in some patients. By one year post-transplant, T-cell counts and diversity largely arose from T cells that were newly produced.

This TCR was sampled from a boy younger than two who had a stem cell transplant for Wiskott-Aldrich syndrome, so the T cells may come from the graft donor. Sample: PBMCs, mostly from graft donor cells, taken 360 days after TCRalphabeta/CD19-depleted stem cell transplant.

The CDR3 nucleotides are TGTGCCAGCAGTGACCCCGGGACTAGCAGCTACGAGCAGTACTTC. This encodes CASSDPGTSSYEQYF. V is TRBV6-4 and J is TRBJ2-7, with 9 bases matching TRBD2. Germline V gives CDR1 MRHNA, CDR2 SNTAGT. V shed 2 bases, J shed 3 bases, and the junction held 5 bases outside the gene matches. This CDR3 is built from 15 residues.